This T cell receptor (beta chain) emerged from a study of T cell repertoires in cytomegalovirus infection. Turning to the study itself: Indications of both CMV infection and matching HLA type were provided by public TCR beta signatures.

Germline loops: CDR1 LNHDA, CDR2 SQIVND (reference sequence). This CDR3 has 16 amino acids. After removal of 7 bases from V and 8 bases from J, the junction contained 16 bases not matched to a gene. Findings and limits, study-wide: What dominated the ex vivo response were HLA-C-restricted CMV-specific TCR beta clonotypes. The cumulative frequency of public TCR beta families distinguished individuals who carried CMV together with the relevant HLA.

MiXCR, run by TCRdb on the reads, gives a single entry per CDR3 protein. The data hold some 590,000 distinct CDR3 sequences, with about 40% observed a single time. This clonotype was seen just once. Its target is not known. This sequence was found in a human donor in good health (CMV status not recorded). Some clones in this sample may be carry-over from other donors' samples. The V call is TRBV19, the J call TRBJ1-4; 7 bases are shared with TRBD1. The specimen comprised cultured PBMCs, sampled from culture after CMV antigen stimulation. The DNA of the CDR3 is TGTGCCAGTACCACGGGGGACAGCCCAAGGGGGGAAAAACTGTTTTTT. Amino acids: CASTTGDSPRGEKLFF.